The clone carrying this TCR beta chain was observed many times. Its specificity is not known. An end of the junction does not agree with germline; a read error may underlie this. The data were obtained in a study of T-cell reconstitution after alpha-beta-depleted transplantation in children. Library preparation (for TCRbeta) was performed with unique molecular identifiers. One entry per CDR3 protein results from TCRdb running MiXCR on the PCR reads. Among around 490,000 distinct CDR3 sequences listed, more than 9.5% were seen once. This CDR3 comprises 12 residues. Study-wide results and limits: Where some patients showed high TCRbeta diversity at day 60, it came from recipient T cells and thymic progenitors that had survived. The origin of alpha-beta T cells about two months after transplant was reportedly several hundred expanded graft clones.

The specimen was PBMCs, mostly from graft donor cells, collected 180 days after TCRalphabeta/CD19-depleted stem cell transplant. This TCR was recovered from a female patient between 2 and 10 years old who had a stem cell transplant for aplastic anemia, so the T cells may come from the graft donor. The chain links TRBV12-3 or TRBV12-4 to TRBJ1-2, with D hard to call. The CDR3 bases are TGTGCCAGCAGCTTAGAAGGCTATGGCTACACCTTC. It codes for CASSLEGYGYTF.